Listed here are 29 T cell receptor beta chains from one sample, sequenced in a study of early T cells in non-severe SARS-CoV-2 infection. TCRdb analysed the 5' RACE reads with MiXCR anew, one entry per CDR3 protein. The profile shows about 60,000 distinct CDR3 sequences, around 13% of them singletons. The sequencing input was whole blood. Source of these receptors: an adult who was a healthcare worker with PCR-confirmed SARS-CoV-2 infection or an uninfected control (not recorded which).

The chain combines TRBV20-1 with TRBJ2-3, with D maybe TRBD1 (6 bases). The germline CDR1 and CDR2 sequences are DFQATT and SNEGSKA (reference sequence). The CDR3 length is 15 residues. V was trimmed by 3 bases and J by 2 bases, leaving 15 bases between them. The CDR3 DNA reads TGCAGTGCTAGTAGGGGGACCAGTTACACAGATACGCAGTATTTT. Translation: CSASRGTSYTDTQYF.

CDR3 nucleotides: TGTGCCAGCAGCCCTCAGACTCAATACAATGAGCAGTTCTTC. It encodes CASSPQTQYNEQFF. The chain has TRBV11-2 and TRBJ2-1; D ambiguous. The germline V and J ends were trimmed by 5 bases and 4 bases, with 12 bases remaining between them. The CDR3 consists of 14 residues. CDR1 is SGHAT and CDR2 is FQNNGV in the germline V gene.

Many counts were recorded for this clonotype. V usage is TRBV7-8 and J usage is TRBJ2-7, with D tentatively TRBD2 (5 bases). V was shortened by 3 bases and J by 3 bases, with 9 bases between the two germline ends. The CDR3 is 13 residues long. Germline V CDR1 and CDR2: SGHVS, FQNEAQ. The CDR3 is CASSLSGDYEQYF. The CDR3 nucleotides read TGTGCCAGCAGCTTGAGCGGAGACTACGAGCAGTACTTC. The full variable domain, with the rest looked up from reference TRBV7-8 and TRBJ2-7, is GAGVSQSPRYKVAKRGQDVALRCDPISGHVSLFWYQQALGQGPEFLTYFQNEAQLDKSGLPSDRFFAERPEGSVSTLKIQRTQQEDSAVYLCASSLSGDYEQYFGPGTRLTVT.

V is TRBV12-3 or TRBV12-4 and J is TRBJ1-2; TRBD1 agrees at 8 bases. The trim removed 7 bases at V and 2 bases at J, leaving 3 bases unmatched. CDR3 length: 13 amino acids. The CDR3 nucleotides read TGTGCCAGCATGTGGACAGGGAACTATGGCTACACCTTC. Translating it yields CASMWTGNYGYTF.

There are a few counts of this clonotype. The gene calls are TRBV12-3 or TRBV12-4 and TRBJ1-2; D gene uncertain. Trimming stripped 7 bases from V and 8 bases from J, with 20 bases between. The CDR3 contains 14 residues. The CDR3 DNA is TGTGCCAGCACCCCGGACGGAGGGTACTGCGGCTACACCTTC. Its protein product is CASTPDGGYCGYTF.

The chain combines TRBV12-3 or TRBV12-4 with TRBJ1-4; no reliable D call. Trimming cost V 1 base and J 13 bases, with 7 bases left between them. CDR3 size: 11 residues. This CDR3 reads CASSLGSGLFF. CDR3 DNA: TGTGCCAGCAGTTTAGGGTCAGGACTGTTTTTT.

This clonotype was seen repeatedly, ten times or more. The chain carries TRBV10-3 and TRBJ2-1, with 8 positions matching TRBD1. V was pared by 3 bases and J by 6 bases, with 4 bases of the junction left unmatched. Germline CDR1 and CDR2: ENHRY and SYGVKD. This CDR3 has 14 amino acids. The CDR3 reads CAISEPDRANEQFF. The CDR3 nucleotides read TGTGCCATCAGTGAACCGGACAGGGCCAATGAGCAGTTCTTC.

The table lists this clonotype with a few counts. The chain recombines TRBV12-3 or TRBV12-4 with TRBJ1-2; TRBD1 might be the D (6 bases). CDR3 length: 14 residues. Trimming took 3 bases from V and 5 from J, leaving 13 bases between them. The CDR3 region is CASSFTSGVYGYTF. The DNA of the CDR3 is TGTGCCAGCAGTTTTACCTCAGGGGTTTATGGCTACACCTTC.

This clonotype was counted ten times or more. This chain joins TRBV7-9 and TRBJ2-2, with 7 bases fitting TRBD2. The CDR3 runs to 16 residues. V lost 5 bases to trimming and J lost 1 base; unmatched junction nucleotides: 7. Germline loops: CDR1 SEHNR, CDR2 FQNEAQ (reference sequence). The CDR3 spells CASSPIGRENTGELFF. CDR3 sequence (DNA): TGTGCCAGCAGCCCGATTGGGAGGGAGAACACCGGGGAGCTGTTTTTT.

This clonotype was observed many times. This chain links TRBV7-9 with TRBJ1-5; no clear D gene. V was clipped by 5 bases and J by 3 bases, with 17 bases between them. The CDR3 contains 16 residues. From germline, CDR1 is SEHNR and CDR2 FQNEAQ (reference sequence). CDR3 protein: CASSPSDVGYNQPQHF. CDR3 DNA sequence: TGTGCCAGCAGCCCCAGCGATGTCGGCTACAATCAGCCCCAGCATTTT.

This clonotype was seen a few times. This chain connects TRBV5-1 to TRBJ2-7; D not resolved. The CDR3 runs 15 residues. V was pared by 5 bases and J by 0 bases, with 15 bases between. Germline-derived CDR1 and CDR2 are SGHRS and YFSETQ. The CDR3 protein is CASSLPPEDSYEQYF. Written as DNA, the CDR3 is TGCGCCAGCAGTCTACCCCCCGAGGACTCCTACGAGCAGTACTTC.

The rearrangement uses TRBV7-2 and TRBJ2-7; D uncertain. V was shortened by 3 bases and J by 2 bases, with 8 bases between the two germline ends. This CDR3 comprises 13 residues. In germline, CDR1 is SGHTA, CDR2 FQGNSA. CDR3 nucleotide sequence: TGTGCCAGCAGCTTCCCTACCACCTACGAGCAGTACTTC. Translated: CASSFPTTYEQYF. The full variable domain, rest sourced from reference TRBV7-2 and TRBJ2-7, is GAGVSQSPSNKVTEKGKDVELRCDPISGHTALYWYRQSLGQGLEFLIYFQGNSAPDKSGLPSDRFSAERTGGSVSTLTIQRTQQEDSAVYLCASSFPTTYEQYFGPGTRLTVT.

The chain is built from TRBV20-1 and TRBJ2-1; possibly TRBD1 or TRBD2 for D (5 bases each). Looked up from germline, CDR1 is DFQATT and CDR2 is SNEGSKA (reference sequence). CDR3 length: 16 residues. Trimming took 1 base from V and 1 from J, leaving 14 bases between them. In DNA form, the CDR3 reads TGCAGTGCTAGAGTAGAAAGGGGAGTATCCTACAATGAGCAGTTCTTC. It encodes CSARVERGVSYNEQFF.

The V call is TRBV10-3, the J call TRBJ2-1; 8 nucleotides match TRBD1. Germline V gives CDR1 ENHRY, CDR2 SYGVKD. J was trimmed by 9 bases and V by 6 bases; bases with no gene match: 7. The CDR3 extends over 13 amino acids. The CDR3 spells CAISLQGEFEQFF. CDR3 DNA: TGTGCCATCAGCCTACAGGGGGAGTTTGAGCAGTTCTTC.

In its sample, this clonotype ranks as medium-sized. The gene calls are TRBV29-1 and TRBJ1-3; possible D gene TRBD1, 5 bases. The CDR3 contains 15 residues. Deletions cut 3 bases from V and 0 bases from J, with 12 bases between. The V gene's germline CDR1 is SQVTM and CDR2 ANQGSEA. The CDR3 spells CSVDVGTNSGNTIYF. The CDR3 DNA reads as TGCAGCGTTGACGTGGGGACCAACTCTGGAAACACCATATATTTT.

The chain recombines TRBV5-1 with TRBJ1-2, with 8 bases aligning to TRBD1. This CDR3 comprises 14 residues. V was pared by 4 bases and J by 4 bases, with 6 bases of the junction left unmatched. In germline, CDR1 is SGHRS, CDR2 YFSETQ. CDR3 in DNA: TGCGCCAGCAGCATCGGACAGGGAGGCTATGGCTACACCTTC. Protein sequence: CASSIGQGGYGYTF.

This clonotype was counted between two and nine times. The chain recombines TRBV28 with TRBJ1-5; D perhaps matches TRBD1 (5 bases). Germline CDR1 MDHEN, CDR2 SYDVKM. The CDR3 is 16 residues long. V shed 3 bases and J shed 7 bases, with 19 bases lying between them. DNA for the CDR3: TGTGCCAGCAGTTTGGGGCCTAGGAGGGTCCTCCAGCCCCAGCATTTT. This gives the protein CASSLGPRRVLQPQHF.

This clonotype appeared many times. The genes are TRBV6-2 or TRBV6-3 and TRBJ2-5; 11 bases fit TRBD2. Germline trimming cut 5 bases from V and 1 base from J; bases unmatched to any gene: 3. The length of the CDR3 is 15 residues. Looked up from germline, CDR1 is MNHEY and CDR2 is SVGEGT. This CDR3 is CASSVTSGGQETQYF. Here the CDR3 DNA reads TGTGCCAGCAGTGTCACTAGCGGGGGCCAAGAGACCCAGTACTTC.

The chain combines TRBV10-1 with TRBJ1-2; D is uncertain. This CDR3 is built from 14 residues. Germline values: CDR1 WNHNN, CDR2 SYGVQD (reference sequence). With 8 bases removed from V and 3 bases from J, the gap between germline ends came to 16 bases. The CDR3: CASPGRAIDYGYTF. Written as DNA, the CDR3 is TGCGCCAGCCCTGGGAGGGCTATTGACTATGGCTACACCTTC.

V gene TRBV29-1 combines with J gene TRBJ2-7, with D perhaps TRBD1 (6 bases). This CDR3 is built from 12 residues. Germline values: CDR1 SQVTM, CDR2 ANQGSEA. V lost 1 base to trimming and J lost 4 bases, with 8 bases between them. CDR3 sequence: CSVEAQGYEQYF. The CDR3 nucleotides are TGCAGCGTTGAAGCACAGGGTTACGAGCAGTACTTC.

This clonotype occurred a few times. The CDR3 here is CASSLDVGAGQETQYF. As DNA, the CDR3 is TGTGCCAGCAGCTTAGATGTGGGCGCGGGGCAAGAGACCCAGTACTTC. This rearrangement joins TRBV7-2 to TRBJ2-5; TRBD2 is a possible D gene (6 bases). There are 16 residues in the CDR3. Germline CDR1 and CDR2: SGHTA and FQGNSA. Trimming shortened V by 1 base and J by 2 bases, and 14 bases separated the two germline ends. The full variable domain, its missing parts supplied by reference TRBV7-2 and TRBJ2-5, is GAGVSQSPSNKVTEKGKDVELRCDPISGHTALYWYRQSLGQGLEFLIYFQGNSAPDKSGLPSDRFSAERTGGSVSTLTIQRTQQEDSAVYLCASSLDVGAGQETQYFGPGTRLLVL.

This clonotype was found many times. This chain uses TRBV11-2 with TRBJ2-1; no clear D. V gave up 3 bases and J gave up 5 bases, with 14 bases separating them. Germline CDR1 and CDR2: SGHAT and FQNNGV. This CDR3 is 15 amino acids long. Written as DNA, the CDR3 is TGTGCCAGCAGCTTTGAGCTTGTGGGTCACAATGAGCAGTTCTTC. Translation: CASSFELVGHNEQFF.

V and J are TRBV5-5 and TRBJ2-7, with TRBD1 as a possible D gene (5 bases). Germline V gene lookup returns CDR1 SGHKS and CDR2 YYEKEE (reference sequence). The length of the CDR3 is 13 residues. V shed 4 bases and J shed 4 bases, with 12 bases lying between them. CDR3 coding DNA: TGTGCCAGCAGCACCGCCCAGGGTTACGAGCAGTACTTC. Its translation: CASSTAQGYEQYF.

This clonotype has just a few counts. V usage is TRBV29-1 and J usage is TRBJ1-1; no reliable D call. Germline values: CDR1 SQVTM, CDR2 ANQGSEA. V lost 8 bases and J lost 9, with 19 bases in between. This CDR3 region has 12 residues. The CDR3 loop reads CSPTGGTEKAFF. In DNA form, the CDR3 reads TGCAGCCCCACGGGTGGCACGGAAAAAGCTTTCTTT.

This clonotype showed up just a few times. V usage is TRBV5-1 and J usage is TRBJ2-1; 14 nucleotides match TRBD2. J was trimmed by 6 bases and V by 5 bases; bases with no gene match: 10. This CDR3 is 17 amino acids long. The germline gives CDR1 SGHRS, CDR2 YFSETQ. The CDR3 sequence is CASRREGTSGRINEQFF. The CDR3 DNA is TGCGCCAGCAGACGTGAGGGGACTAGCGGGAGAATCAATGAGCAGTTCTTC.

At least ten counts were recorded for this clonotype. CDR3 sequence: CASSLDGGPGYEQYF. The CDR3 DNA reads TGTGCCAGCAGCCTAGATGGAGGGCCGGGGTACGAGCAGTACTTC. The J gene is TRBJ2-7, the V gene TRBV7-9; a weak D match, TRBD2 (6 bases). Trimming took 5 bases from V and 4 from J, leaving 18 bases between them. The germline V gene encodes CDR1 SEHNR and CDR2 FQNEAQ (reference sequence). The CDR3 has 15 residues.

This clonotype was observed a few times. V gene TRBV5-6 combines with J gene TRBJ1-1, with D possibly being TRBD1 (6 bases). Between the trimmed V and J ends, which lost 2 bases and 3 bases, there was a span of 11 bases. The CDR3 is 14 amino acids. Germline V gives CDR1 SGHDT, CDR2 YYEEEE. The DNA of the CDR3 is TGTGCCAGCAGCTTAATTCGACAGGACACTGAAGCTTTCTTT. Translation: CASSLIRQDTEAFF.

This clonotype was counted between two and nine times. The chain combines TRBV10-3 with TRBJ1-5, with unresolved D. The CDR3 runs 13 residues. Trimming left V 0 bases short and J 6 bases short, with 6 bases between. Per the germline V gene, CDR1 is ENHRY and CDR2 is SYGVKD. In DNA, the CDR3 is TGTGCCATCAGTGAGTCTTTGGGTCAGCCCCAGCATTTT. It codes for CAISESLGQPQHF.

This clonotype showed up just a few times. V and J are TRBV27 and TRBJ2-1, with TRBD2 as a possible D gene (6 bases). V lost 5 bases to trimming and J lost 1 base, with 9 bases between them. This CDR3 has 14 residues. CDR1 is MNHEY and CDR2 is SMNVEV in the germline V gene (reference sequence). CDR3 DNA sequence: TGTGCCAGCAGTCTGGGGGGTTCCTACAATGAGCAGTTCTTC. It translates to CASSLGGSYNEQFF.